Below are 13 T cell receptor beta chains sequenced from a single sample in a study of OX40 agonist ivuxolimab in advanced cancers. Measured with immunoSEQ multiplex PCR; TCRdb has only the in-frame clones, and not every one. The sample records about 47,000 clones, approximately 88% being singletons. This specimen was CD4+ or CD8+ T cells sorted from blood, taken in a trial of the OX40 agonist ivuxolimab. These receptors all come from an adult with an advanced solid tumor such as melanoma, head and neck, liver or kidney cancer.

The DNA of the CDR3 is TGCGCCAGCAGCCCGGACAGCTCTGGAAACACCATATATTTT. This translates into CASSPDSSGNTIYF. The chain links TRBV4-1 to TRBJ1-3, with a tentative D call TRBD1 (6 bases). CDR3 size: 14 residues. Trimming took off 4 bases at V and 0 bases at J, with 7 bases between the two ends. Germline V lookup: CDR1 MGHRA, CDR2 YSYEKL.

The rearrangement joins TRBV10-1 to TRBJ2-3; perhaps TRBD2 as D (6 bases). The germline gives CDR1 WNHNN, CDR2 SYGVQD (reference sequence). The CDR3 is 14 residues long. The V gene lost 4 bases and the J gene lost 3 bases, with 11 bases spanning the gap. In DNA form, the CDR3 reads TGCGCCAGCAGTGCGGGACTCAAAACAGATACGCAGTATTTT. Its protein product is CASSAGLKTDTQYF.

The chain couples TRBV14 to TRBJ1-4; TRBD1 aligns across 7 bases. This CDR3 has 14 residues. V lost 4 bases and J lost 2; bases outside the gene matches: 1. Germline assignment: CDR1 SGHDN and CDR2 FVKESK. CDR3 DNA: TGTGCCAGCAGCCTCAGGGGGACTAATGAAAAACTGTTTTTT. Encoded protein: CASSLRGTNEKLFF.

V and J are TRBV5-1 and TRBJ2-7, with TRBD2 identical over 7 bases. Germline lookup yields CDR1 SGHRS and CDR2 YFSETQ. The V segment lost 5 bases and the J segment 3 bases; nucleotides outside the gene matches: 8. The CDR3 covers 14 residues. The CDR3 DNA is TGCGCCAGCAGGGCGGGAGAAACTTACTACGAGCAGTACTTC. It is translated as CASRAGETYYEQYF. The variable domain in full, completed from reference TRBV5-1 and TRBJ2-7, reads KAGVTQTPRYLIKTRGQQVTLSCSPISGHRSVSWYQQTPGQGLQFLFEYFSETQRNKGNFPGRFSGRQFSNSRSEMNVSTLELGDSALYLCASRAGETYYEQYFGPGTRLTVT.

The chain recombines TRBV15 with TRBJ1-2, with 8 bases matching TRBD1. Unmatched junction bases numbered 4, after V lost 6 bases and J lost 4 bases. The CDR3 sequence is 13 residues long. Per the germline V gene, CDR1 is LNHNV and CDR2 is YYDKDF (reference sequence). This CDR3 is CATSPGGGYGYTF. CDR3 coding DNA: TGTGCCACCAGTCCAGGGGGCGGCTATGGCTACACCTTC.

The chain joins TRBV4-2 to TRBJ1-5; no reliable D call. Germline lookup yields CDR1 LGHNA and CDR2 YNFKEQ. V was pared by 0 bases and J by 4 bases, with 22 bases between. The CDR3 extends over 19 amino acids. CDR3 bases: TGTGCCAGCAGCCAAGATCTCAGGCTTCGGGGTATAGCAAATCAGCCCCAGCATTTT. Encoded protein: CASSQDLRLRGIANQPQHF.

V is TRBV5-1 and J is TRBJ1-1; tentative D call: TRBD1 (5 bases). This CDR3 is 15 amino acids long. The germline V gene has CDR1 SGHRS and CDR2 YFSETQ. Trimming took 4 bases from V and 5 from J, leaving 18 bases between them. CDR3 in amino acids: CASSPGRQVWTEAFF. For the CDR3, the DNA is TGCGCCAGCAGCCCGGGACGACAAGTGTGGACTGAAGCTTTCTTT.

This clone showed up just a few times. The V and J genes are TRBV7-9 and TRBJ2-3; TRBD1 matches at 10 bases. CDR1 is SEHNR and CDR2 is FQNEAQ in the germline V gene (reference sequence). V was pared by 1 base and J by 6 bases, with 4 bases of the junction left unmatched. The CDR3 is 15 residues long. The CDR3 here is CASSLGTGGRDTQYF. The CDR3 region has the DNA TGTGCCAGCAGCTTAGGGACAGGGGGTCGGGATACGCAGTATTTT.

The chain joins TRBV18 to TRBJ1-5; D unresolved. The CDR3 is 13 amino acids. Trimming left V 3 bases short and J 4 bases short, with 7 bases between. Germline CDR1 is KGHSH and CDR2 is LQKENI. The CDR3 protein is CASSPDQNQPQHF. Written as DNA, the CDR3 is TGTGCCAGCTCACCGGATCAAAATCAGCCCCAGCATTTT.

V is TRBV5-1 and J is TRBJ2-7; 7 nucleotides line up with TRBD1. This CDR3 spans 15 amino acids. Trimming at V came to 0 bases and at J to 4 bases, leaving 7 bases not matched to a gene. The germline CDR1 and CDR2 sequences are SGHRS and YFSETQ. The CDR3 loop is CASSLAGTEYYEQYF. CDR3 DNA sequence: TGCGCCAGCAGCTTGGCCGGGACAGAGTATTACGAGCAGTACTTC.

The V gene is TRBV25-1, the J gene TRBJ2-2; D tentatively reads TRBD1 or TRBD2 (5 bases each). Germline values: CDR1 MGHDK, CDR2 SYGVNS. This CDR3 spans 15 amino acids. The V end lost 4 bases, the J end lost 0 bases, and 9 bases lay between the germline ends. The chain's CDR3 is CASSGDLPNTGELFF. CDR3 bases: TGTGCCAGCAGTGGGGACCTCCCGAACACCGGGGAGCTGTTTTTT. The variable domain in full, completed from reference TRBV25-1 and TRBJ2-2, reads EADIYQTPRYLVIGTGKKITLECSQTMGHDKMYWYQQDPGMELHLIHYSYGVNSTEKGDLSSESTVSRIRTEHFPLTLESARPSHTSQYLCASSGDLPNTGELFFGEGSRLTVL.

This CDR3 is CASSLRGFAGNTIYF. CDR3 DNA sequence: TGTGCCAGCAGTTTGAGGGGGTTTGCTGGAAACACCATATATTTT. The rearrangement links TRBV28 to TRBJ1-3; D is possibly TRBD1 (6 bases). Germline V CDR1 and CDR2: MDHEN, SYDVKM. The length of the CDR3 is 15 residues. Between the trimmed V and J ends, which lost 3 bases and 2 bases, there was a span of 11 bases.

This clone is a singleton in its sample. The chain recombines TRBV27 with TRBJ1-4, with unresolved D. The V and J ends lost 4 bases and 6 bases respectively, with 12 bases between them. Germline V gene sequence: CDR1 MNHEY, CDR2 SMNVEV (reference sequence). The CDR3 totals 14 residues. In nucleotides, the CDR3 is TGTGCCAGCAGTTCTGGGAGATACCATGAAAAACTGTTTTTT. Translated, it gives CASSSGRYHEKLFF. The whole variable domain, remainder taken from reference TRBV27 and TRBJ1-4, is EAQVTQNPRYLITVTGKKLTVTCSQNMNHEYMSWYRQDPGLGLRQIYYSMNVEVTDKGDVPEGYKVSRKEKRNFPLILESPSPNQTSLYFCASSSGRYHEKLFFGSGTQLSVL.